This T cell receptor beta chain was identified in a study of shared clonotypes between healthy human individuals. About the research overall: Researchers assigned three CD4 naive, three CD4 memory, two CD8 naive and one CD8 memory plate to each donor. Study-wide results and limits: The sharing of roughly 5% of naive CD4 clonotypes was seen across a few donors. Investigators expected sequencing depth to affect clonotype sharing among donors.

This CDR3 comprises 17 residues. CDR1 and CDR2 from the germline V gene are SGHTA and FQGNSA. The V gene end was trimmed by 4 bases and the J gene end by 4 bases; junction bases not matched to a gene: 13. About 30,000 T cell genomes, or about 190 ng DNA, went into the sorted-subset replicate PCRs. This table comes from immunoSEQ multiplex PCR, and its TCRdb copy is limited to in-frame clones, with some not included. The sample carries 2.3 million or so clones, just over 90% recorded once. Comment on this clone: The antigen is undetermined.

The TCR sequence derives from a man aged 18 to 30 in good health. Some clones in this sample may be carry-over from other donors' samples. The chain couples TRBV7-2 to TRBJ1-2, with TRBD1 matching 9 bases. Specimen: naive CD4+ T cells from PBMCs. The subset is: CD45RA+ positively selected. The chain's CDR3 is CASSSLIKTGGGYGYTF. The CDR3 DNA follows: TGTGCCAGCAGCTCCCTAATTAAGACAGGGGGAGGCTATGGCTACACCTTC.